A selection of T cell receptor beta chains follows, all from one sample in a study of blood T cell repertoires in COVID-19. Clones were sequenced by immunoSEQ multiplex PCR, and TCRdb holds only the in-frame ones, with some missing. The sample yields 200,000 to 250,000 clones, approximately 81% seen once. Sample: peripheral blood. These receptors all stem from a man aged 25-45 years with active or convalescent COVID-19. The CDR3 runs from the conserved cysteine through the conserved F or W. D genes are given only for firm matches. The size field is filled for only some rows; it gives once, few, many or a size class.

D	V	size	J	DNA	CDR3
NA	TRBV11-2	NA	TRBJ1-6	TGTGCCAGCACCTTGGTCACGGGATATAATTCACCCCTCCACTTT	CASTLVTGYNSPLHF
NA	TRBV4-3	NA	TRBJ1-6	TGCGCCAGCAGCCAAGAAGGCGGGACCCCCCTCCACTTT	CASSQEGGTPLHF
NA	TRBV9	NA	TRBJ1-4	TGTGCCAGCAGCGTTGAGGGCTTAGAAGAAAAACTGTTTTTT	CASSVEGLEEKLFF
NA	TRBV14	NA	TRBJ2-1	TGTGCCAGCAGCCCAAATAGCGGAGGACCCTACAATGAGCAGTTCTTC	CASSPNSGGPYNEQFF
TRBD1	TRBV12-5	NA	TRBJ1-2	TGTGCTAGTGGTTTGGTACTTTCGGACAGGGGCGAAATTAACTATGGCTACACCTTC	CASGLVLSDRGEINYGYTF
NA	TRBV11-3	NA	TRBJ2-2	TGTGCCAGCAGCTTGGGGGGGGCCACCGGGGAGCTGTTTTTT	CASSLGGATGELFF
TRBD1	TRBV6-6	NA	TRBJ1-1	TGTGCCAGCACCCGACAGGGGAGGAACACTGAAGCTTTCTTT	CASTRQGRNTEAFF
TRBD1	TRBV6-5	NA	TRBJ1-6	TGTGCCAGCAGTTTCGGGACAGGGTCTTCACCCCTCCACTTT	CASSFGTGSSPLHF
NA	TRBV6-5	NA	TRBJ1-5	TGTGCCAGCAGTCCAGGGGTAAATCAGCCCCAGCATTTT	CASSPGVNQPQHF
TRBD2	TRBV7-9	NA	TRBJ2-7	TGTGCCAGCAGCGACACTAGCGGGGACTCCTACGAGCAGTACTTC	CASSDTSGDSYEQYF
NA	TRBV7-2	NA	TRBJ1-6	TGTGCCAGCAGCTTAGCAGTGAAGCGACAGGACCGTTCACCCCTCCACTTT	CASSLAVKRQDRSPLHF
TRBD1	TRBV2	NA	TRBJ1-6	TGTGCCACCCGGACAGGACCGAATTCACCCCTCCACTTT	CATRTGPNSPLHF
TRBD1	TRBV2	once	TRBJ1-4	TGTGCCAGCAGAGCCGCCGGGACAGGGGGAAGGAAACTGTTTTTT	CASRAAGTGGRKLFF
NA	TRBV19	NA	TRBJ2-7	TGTGCCAGTAGTATAGTCGTCCGCGGGTACGAGCAGTACTTC	CASSIVVRGYEQYF
TRBD1	TRBV28	NA	TRBJ1-5	TGTGCCAGCGTGACAGGGAGCAATCAGCCCCAGCATTTT	CASVTGSNQPQHF
NA	TRBV18	NA	TRBJ1-5	TGTGCCAGCTCACCACCGGGGGGGCAGGGACTCAATCAGCCCCAGCATTTT	CASSPPGGQGLNQPQHF
NA	TRBV7-9	NA	TRBJ1-1	TGTGCCAGCACCTCGGGGAGCACTGAAGCTTTCTTT	CASTSGSTEAFF
NA	TRBV30	NA	TRBJ1-3	TGTGCCTGGAGCCGAGGAGGGGGAAACACCATATATTTT	CAWSRGGGNTIYF
NA	TRBV6-2/TRBV6-3	NA	TRBJ2-1	TGTGCCAGCAGTTATAACCGGGACTTTCGTGGCAATGAGCAGTTCTTC	CASSYNRDFRGNEQFF
TRBD2	TRBV7-6	NA	TRBJ2-1	TGTGCCAGCAGCGCCGACCTAGCGGGGGGCCGGAATGAGCAGTTCTTC	CASSADLAGGRNEQFF